The 17 T cell receptor beta chains below were found in one sample sequenced in a study of T cell responses to AZD1222 COVID-19 vaccine. Produced via immunoSEQ multiplex PCR; TCRdb's table is partial and in-frame only. The sample consists of 120,000 or so clones, approximately 88% of them appearing once. Here the sequenced sample was peripheral blood, taken on day 0 of AZD1222 vaccination. These receptors came from an adult in good health.

The chain links TRBV15 to TRBJ2-3; D unresolved. V was pared by 0 bases and J by 4 bases, with 5 bases between. CDR3 length equals 13 residues. Germline V gene lookup returns CDR1 LNHNV and CDR2 YYDKDF (reference sequence). CDR3 nucleotides: TGTGCCACCAGCAGAGATTGGGCAGATACGCAGTATTTT. Translation: CATSRDWADTQYF.

CDR3 coding DNA: TGCAGTGCTAGTCGGGAGAGCACAGATACGCAGTATTTT. It translates to CSASRESTDTQYF. The chain recombines TRBV20-1 with TRBJ2-3, with D perhaps matching TRBD2 (6 bases). There are 13 residues in the CDR3. Trimming took off 3 bases at V and 0 bases at J, with 7 bases between the two ends. Germline assignment: CDR1 DFQATT and CDR2 SNEGSKA (reference sequence).

Here the CDR3 reads CASASPGINYGYTF. CDR3 DNA sequence: TGTGCCAGCGCCTCCCCCGGGATTAACTATGGCTACACCTTC. The rearrangement joins TRBV7-3 to TRBJ1-2; D unclear. V gave up 8 bases and J gave up 1 base, with 14 bases separating them. The germline gives CDR1 SGHTA, CDR2 FQGTGA. This CDR3 is built from 14 residues. Based on the CDR3 plus reference TRBV7-3 and TRBJ1-2, the full variable domain is GAGVSQTPSNKVTEKGKYVELRCDPISGHTALYWYRQSLGQGPEFLIYFQGTGAADDSGLPNDRFFAVRPEGSVSTLKIQRTERGDSAVYLCASASPGINYGYTFGSGTRLTVV.

CDR3 amino acids: CASSITPAGTARGELFF. CDR3 DNA sequence: TGTGCCAGTAGTATAACTCCTGCCGGGACCGCTCGTGGGGAGCTGTTTTTT. V and J are TRBV19 and TRBJ2-2; either TRBD1 or TRBD2 may supply D (5 bases each). V dropped 2 bases and J dropped 8 bases, with 21 bases sitting between them. The CDR3 spans 17 residues. Germline-derived CDR1 and CDR2 are LNHDA and SQIVND (reference sequence).

The V and J genes are TRBV6-2 or TRBV6-3 and TRBJ2-1; 11 nucleotides agree with TRBD2. V shed 2 bases, J shed 8 bases, and the junction held 11 bases outside the gene matches. The length of the CDR3 is 17 residues. CDR1 and CDR2 from the germline V gene are MNHEY and SVGEGT. CDR3 residues: CASSYDPSGGPHYEQFF. The CDR3 DNA reads TGTGCCAGCAGTTACGACCCTAGCGGGGGGCCGCATTATGAGCAGTTCTTC.

The rearrangement uses TRBV7-2 and TRBJ2-7, with 7 bases that match TRBD1. The trim removed 5 bases at V and 5 bases at J, leaving 12 bases unmatched. This CDR3 spans 15 amino acids. Germline CDR1 SGHTA, CDR2 FQGNSA. DNA of the CDR3: TGTGCCAGCAGCACGAGACAGGGCTCCAACCACGAGCAGTACTTC. Amino acids: CASSTRQGSNHEQYF.

The rearrangement joins TRBV3-1 (or the pseudogene TRBV3-2) to TRBJ2-3, with 8 bases aligning to TRBD2. Germline CDR1 reads LGHDT; CDR2 reads YNNKEL (reference sequence). This CDR3 is built from 15 residues. Trimming at V came to 1 base and at J to 0 bases, leaving 0 bases not matched to a gene. The DNA of the CDR3 is TGTGCCAGCAGCCAAGCTAGCGGGAGCACAGATACGCAGTATTTT. Amino acids: CASSQASGSTDTQYF.

The V gene is TRBV18, the J gene TRBJ2-3; a possible D gene is TRBD1 (5 bases). This CDR3 comprises 14 residues. V gave up 5 bases and J gave up 0 bases, with 9 bases separating them. The germline V gene encodes CDR1 KGHSH and CDR2 LQKENI. This CDR3 is CASSTGSSTDTQYF. The CDR3 DNA follows: TGTGCCAGCTCAACAGGTTCTAGCACAGATACGCAGTATTTT.

This chain joins TRBV7-9 and TRBJ2-7; TRBD2 is a possible D gene (5 bases). There are 13 residues in the CDR3. Germline values: CDR1 SEHNR, CDR2 FQNEAQ (reference sequence). V dropped 4 bases and J dropped 2 bases, with 9 bases sitting between them. The CDR3 loop is CASSSEVTYEQYF. CDR3 nucleotides: TGTGCCAGCAGCTCGGAGGTGACCTACGAGCAGTACTTC. The whole variable domain, filled in from reference TRBV7-9 and TRBJ2-7, reads DTGVSQNPRHKITKRGQNVTFRCDPISEHNRLYWYRQTLGQGPEFLTYFQNEAQLEKSRLLSDRFSAERPKGSFSTLEIQRTEQGDSAMYLCASSSEVTYEQYFGPGTRLTVT.

The chain recombines TRBV6-5 with TRBJ1-1; unclear D gene. CDR1 MNHEY and CDR2 SVGAGI come from the germline V gene. V lost 8 bases and J 1 base, leaving 11 bases between the germline ends. The CDR3 length is 13 residues. This chain's CDR3 is CASAGRQNTEAFF. CDR3 DNA: TGTGCCAGCGCTGGACGGCAGAACACTGAAGCTTTCTTT.

The rearrangement joins TRBV12-3 or TRBV12-4 to TRBJ1-6; D gene ambiguous. The CDR3 length is 12 residues. V lost 5 bases to trimming and J lost 10 bases, with 9 bases between them. The CDR3 here is CASSPPVSPLHF. The CDR3 nucleotides read TGTGCCAGCAGTCCCCCCGTGTCACCCCTCCACTTT.

The rearrangement links TRBV28 to TRBJ2-2; D unresolved. The CDR3 has 12 residues. Trimming shortened V by 7 bases and J by 6 bases, and 9 bases separated the two germline ends. The germline CDR1 and CDR2 sequences are MDHEN and SYDVKM. This chain's CDR3 is CASTEAPGELFF. The CDR3 nucleotides are TGTGCCAGCACTGAGGCGCCCGGGGAGCTGTTTTTT.

This clone was seen once. This sequence joins TRBV27 and TRBJ1-2; D ambiguous. CDR3 length equals 13 residues. The germline V gene has CDR1 MNHEY and CDR2 SMNVEV (reference sequence). With 4 bases removed from V and 0 bases from J, the gap between germline ends came to 6 bases. The DNA of the CDR3 is TGTGCCAGCAGTTATTCGGCTAACTATGGCTACACCTTC. Protein sequence: CASSYSANYGYTF.

The chain carries TRBV10-1 and TRBJ1-2; the match to TRBD1 covers 8 bases. V lost 6 bases, J lost 4 bases, and 7 bases stayed unmatched. The length of the CDR3 is 14 residues. Germline assignment: CDR1 WNHNN and CDR2 SYGVQD (reference sequence). The CDR3 nucleotides are TGCGCCAGCAGCCCGACAGGGGCCTCCTATGGCTACACCTTC. It specifies CASSPTGASYGYTF.

This chain uses TRBV24-1 with TRBJ2-1; D possibly uses TRBD1 or TRBD2 (6 bases each). The CDR3 extends over 13 amino acids. V shed 8 bases and J shed 9 bases, with 16 bases lying between them. The germline V gene encodes CDR1 KGHDR and CDR2 SFDVKD. The CDR3 DNA is TGTGCCACCATGAGGTCAGGGGAGGCTGAGCAGTTCTTC. This translates into CATMRSGEAEQFF.

This clone was observed a single time. The CDR3 reads CASSTDDRPRGFEAFF. The DNA for the CDR3 is TGTGCCAGCAGCACCGACGATAGGCCTCGGGGTTTTGAAGCTTTCTTT. The chain combines TRBV9 with TRBJ1-1; no clear D gene. V was trimmed by 4 bases and J by 7 bases, leaving 23 bases between them. The germline V gene encodes CDR1 SGDLS and CDR2 YYNGEE. The CDR3 has 16 amino acids. Full variable domain (remainder filled in from reference TRBV9 and TRBJ1-1): DSGVTQTPKHLITATGQRVTLRCSPRSGDLSVYWYQQSLDQGLQFLIQYYNGEERAKGNILERFSAQQFPDLHSELNLSSLELGDSALYFCASSTDDRPRGFEAFFGQGTRLTVV.

In its sample, this clone was seen a few times. The J gene is TRBJ2-1, the V gene TRBV5-1; 13 bases agree with TRBD2. The ends lost 4 bases at V and 6 bases at J; junction bases unmatched: 4. Looked up from germline, CDR1 is SGHRS and CDR2 is YFSETQ. This CDR3 spans 15 amino acids. CDR3 loop: CASSQLAGGPNEQFF. CDR3 coding DNA: TGCGCCAGCAGCCAACTAGCGGGGGGGCCCAATGAGCAGTTCTTC.